This is a list of T cell receptor beta chains from one sample in a study of control samples from healthy donors and cancer patients. TCRdb keeps only in-frame clones here, not all; method: immunoSEQ multiplex PCR. The sample yields 82,000 or so clones, around 94% seen once. The material sequenced was blood. These receptors were taken from a woman aged 18-35 years in good health. Each CDR3 is given with its conserved first and last residue. A D gene is named only where the DNA matches it firmly. Some rows have no size entry. The others give once, few or many, or a class for an expanded clone.

cdr3_nt: TGCAGCGTAAAACAGGGGGCTGATAATTCACCCCTCCACTTT
cdr3_aa: CSVKQGADNSPLHF
clone_size: .
j_call: TRBJ1-6
d_call: TRBD1
v_call: TRBV29-1
cdr3_length: 14

cdr3_nt: TGCAGCGTTCTGAGGGACAGGGGTACCTACGAGCAGTACTTC
cdr3_aa: CSVLRDRGTYEQYF
clone_size: .
j_call: TRBJ2-7
d_call: TRBD1
v_call: TRBV29-1
cdr3_length: 14

cdr3_nt: TGTGCCAGCAGCGTAGCTACTGGGGGGGAGACCCAGTACTTC
cdr3_aa: CASSVATGGETQYF
clone_size: .
j_call: TRBJ2-5
d_call: .
v_call: TRBV9
cdr3_length: 14

cdr3_nt: TGTGCCAGCTCACCCGAAAGCTCCTACGAGCAGTACTTC
cdr3_aa: CASSPESSYEQYF
clone_size: once
j_call: TRBJ2-7
d_call: .
v_call: TRBV18
cdr3_length: 13

cdr3_nt: TGTGCCAGCAGGACGCAGGGACTAGTGCTCCCAGATACGCAGTATTTT
cdr3_aa: CASRTQGLVLPDTQYF
clone_size: .
j_call: TRBJ2-3
d_call: TRBD2
v_call: TRBV28
cdr3_length: 16

cdr3_nt: TGTGCCAGCAGGGGAACTAGCTACGAGCAGTACTTC
cdr3_aa: CASRGTSYEQYF
clone_size: .
j_call: TRBJ2-7
d_call: .
v_call: TRBV27
cdr3_length: 12

cdr3_nt: TGTGCCAGCAGTTTAATTCAGTCGCGCACCGGCGGTGGCTACACCTTC
cdr3_aa: CASSLIQSRTGGGYTF
clone_size: few
j_call: TRBJ1-2
d_call: .
v_call: TRBV28
cdr3_length: 16

cdr3_nt: TGTGCCAGCAGTTCCGGGACTAGCGGGAGCGGGGAGACCCAGTACTTC
cdr3_aa: CASSSGTSGSGETQYF
clone_size: .
j_call: TRBJ2-5
d_call: TRBD2
v_call: TRBV28
cdr3_length: 16

cdr3_nt: TGCAGCGTCCGGACAGGGGGCTGGGGCTACACCTTC
cdr3_aa: CSVRTGGWGYTF
clone_size: .
j_call: TRBJ1-2
d_call: TRBD1
v_call: TRBV29-1
cdr3_length: 12

cdr3_nt: TGTGCCAGCAGCTTAGTGTCAGGCCCAGATACGCAGTATTTT
cdr3_aa: CASSLVSGPDTQYF
clone_size: .
j_call: TRBJ2-3
d_call: .
v_call: TRBV7-9
cdr3_length: 14

cdr3_nt: TGTGCCAGCAGCTTACTAGCGGGAGGAGTCGCAGATACGCAGTATTTT
cdr3_aa: CASSLLAGGVADTQYF
clone_size: .
j_call: TRBJ2-3
d_call: TRBD2
v_call: TRBV7-8
cdr3_length: 16

cdr3_nt: TGTGCCAGCTGGGGGCAGGGGGCCACATACGAGCAGTACTTC
cdr3_aa: CASWGQGATYEQYF
clone_size: once
j_call: TRBJ2-7
d_call: TRBD1
v_call: TRBV28
cdr3_length: 14

cdr3_nt: TGTGCCAGCAGCCGCCCGACCCCGGGACAGGGGAGCTACGAGCAGTACTTC
cdr3_aa: CASSRPTPGQGSYEQYF
clone_size: once
j_call: TRBJ2-7
d_call: TRBD1
v_call: TRBV7-8
cdr3_length: 17

cdr3_nt: TGTGCCAGCAGTGTCGAACAGGGGGGTCCTACAGGTGAGCAGTTCTTC
cdr3_aa: CASSVEQGGPTGEQFF
clone_size: .
j_call: TRBJ2-1
d_call: TRBD1
v_call: TRBV6-4
cdr3_length: 16

cdr3_nt: TGCGCCAGCAGCCAAGACCCCCCGGACGGTTATAATTCACCCCTCCACTTT
cdr3_aa: CASSQDPPDGYNSPLHF
clone_size: few
j_call: TRBJ1-6
d_call: .
v_call: TRBV4-1
cdr3_length: 17

cdr3_nt: TGTGCCACCACCCTTGGACAGCAACCCCTCCACTTT
cdr3_aa: CATTLGQQPLHF
clone_size: .
j_call: TRBJ1-6
d_call: .
v_call: TRBV6-6
cdr3_length: 12

cdr3_nt: TGTGCCAGCTCACCACTGACACCTAGACCTTCCGAGCAGTACTTC
cdr3_aa: CASSPLTPRPSEQYF
clone_size: .
j_call: TRBJ2-7
d_call: .
v_call: TRBV18
cdr3_length: 15

cdr3_nt: TGTGCCAGCAGCTTCGGGAACAGTCCCCAAGAGACCCAGTACTTC
cdr3_aa: CASSFGNSPQETQYF
clone_size: few
j_call: TRBJ2-5
d_call: .
v_call: TRBV5-6
cdr3_length: 15

cdr3_nt: TGCAGCGTTGTACGGGGCGGGGGGCGTCGGGACAGGGGAGATGGTGGCTACACCTTC
cdr3_aa: CSVVRGGGRRDRGDGGYTF
clone_size: .
j_call: TRBJ1-2
d_call: TRBD1
v_call: TRBV29-1
cdr3_length: 19

cdr3_nt: TGTGCCAGCAGCCTAGGGGAGAGCAATCAGCCCCAGCATTTT
cdr3_aa: CASSLGESNQPQHF
clone_size: few
j_call: TRBJ1-5
d_call: .
v_call: TRBV5-6
cdr3_length: 14

cdr3_nt: TGTGCCAGCAGCAAGCCTAGCGGAATTTACGAGCAGTACTTC
cdr3_aa: CASSKPSGIYEQYF
clone_size: .
j_call: TRBJ2-7
d_call: TRBD2
v_call: TRBV7-9
cdr3_length: 14

cdr3_nt: TGTGCCAGTAGTACCCGCCCCCCGGGAGAGCCCCAGCATTTT
cdr3_aa: CASSTRPPGEPQHF
clone_size: .
j_call: TRBJ1-5
d_call: .
v_call: TRBV19
cdr3_length: 14

cdr3_nt: TGTGCCAGCAGGGCGGACATTCCCCGGGAGACCCAGTACTTC
cdr3_aa: CASRADIPRETQYF
clone_size: .
j_call: TRBJ2-5
d_call: .
v_call: TRBV28
cdr3_length: 14

cdr3_nt: TGCAGCGTTGGGGACAGGGTTGGTACAGATACGCAGTATTTT
cdr3_aa: CSVGDRVGTDTQYF
clone_size: .
j_call: TRBJ2-3
d_call: TRBD1
v_call: TRBV29-1
cdr3_length: 14

cdr3_nt: TGTGCCAGCAGTACAGGGAGTCTAGTTGGCTACACCTTC
cdr3_aa: CASSTGSLVGYTF
clone_size: .
j_call: TRBJ1-2
d_call: .
v_call: TRBV6-5
cdr3_length: 13

cdr3_nt: TGTGCCACCAGTGAGTCCGGGACCTTCTATGGCTACACCTTC
cdr3_aa: CATSESGTFYGYTF
clone_size: .
j_call: TRBJ1-2
d_call: .
v_call: TRBV24-1
cdr3_length: 14

cdr3_nt: TGTGCCAGCAGTGAAGCGGTAGCGCGAGGGGATGAGCAGTTCTTC
cdr3_aa: CASSEAVARGDEQFF
clone_size: .
j_call: TRBJ2-1
d_call: .
v_call: TRBV2
cdr3_length: 15

cdr3_nt: TGTGCCAGCAGTTGGGACTCCTACAATGAGCAGTTCTTC
cdr3_aa: CASSWDSYNEQFF
clone_size: .
j_call: TRBJ2-1
d_call: .
v_call: TRBV6-6
cdr3_length: 13

cdr3_nt: TGTGCCAGCAGTTTAAGGACACCCGAAGAGACCCAGTACTTC
cdr3_aa: CASSLRTPEETQYF
clone_size: .
j_call: TRBJ2-5
d_call: .
v_call: TRBV28
cdr3_length: 14

cdr3_nt: TGCAGTGCAGAAGTCCTCGAAAAACTGTTTTTT
cdr3_aa: CSAEVLEKLFF
clone_size: .
j_call: TRBJ1-4
d_call: .
v_call: TRBV20-1
cdr3_length: 11

cdr3_nt: TGTGCCAGCACCGAAACTGCGGGTGAGCAGTTCTTC
cdr3_aa: CASTETAGEQFF
clone_size: .
j_call: TRBJ2-1
d_call: .
v_call: TRBV12-3/TRBV12-4
cdr3_length: 12

cdr3_nt: TGTGCCAGCAGCCAAGTCGCGGCAAACACTGAAGCTTTCTTT
cdr3_aa: CASSQVAANTEAFF
clone_size: .
j_call: TRBJ1-1
d_call: .
v_call: TRBV14
cdr3_length: 14

cdr3_nt: TGTGCCACCAGTGATCTTGGACGGAGCTATGGCTACACCTTC
cdr3_aa: CATSDLGRSYGYTF
clone_size: .
j_call: TRBJ1-2
d_call: .
v_call: TRBV24-1
cdr3_length: 14

cdr3_nt: TGTGCCATCAGTGAGGGACAGGGTGTCCCTGAAGCTTTCTTT
cdr3_aa: CAISEGQGVPEAFF
clone_size: .
j_call: TRBJ1-1
d_call: TRBD1
v_call: TRBV10-3
cdr3_length: 14

cdr3_nt: TGTGCCAGCACCTTGGCTGGAAACACCATATATTTT
cdr3_aa: CASTLAGNTIYF
clone_size: .
j_call: TRBJ1-3
d_call: .
v_call: TRBV6-6
cdr3_length: 12

cdr3_nt: TGTGCCGCCACAGGTCAGGGCAGGAACACTGAAGCTTTCTTT
cdr3_aa: CAATGQGRNTEAFF
clone_size: .
j_call: TRBJ1-1
d_call: .
v_call: TRBV19
cdr3_length: 14

cdr3_nt: TGTGCCAGTACCCTAGCGAGGGTGAATTCACCCCTCCACTTT
cdr3_aa: CASTLARVNSPLHF
clone_size: .
j_call: TRBJ1-6
d_call: .
v_call: TRBV19
cdr3_length: 14

cdr3_nt: TGCGCCAGCAGGAGGGGGGCAGATACGCAGTATTTT
cdr3_aa: CASRRGADTQYF
clone_size: once
j_call: TRBJ2-3
d_call: .
v_call: TRBV5-1
cdr3_length: 12

cdr3_nt: TGTGCCAGCAGCTTAGGGGGCTTTAGCGGGGCCCCTAGCACAGATACGCAGTATTTT
cdr3_aa: CASSLGGFSGAPSTDTQYF
clone_size: .
j_call: TRBJ2-3
d_call: TRBD2
v_call: TRBV7-2
cdr3_length: 19

cdr3_nt: TGTGCCAGCAGCGTAGGTCAGGGGGCGCATAGCAGTGAAAAACTGTTTTTT
cdr3_aa: CASSVGQGAHSSEKLFF
clone_size: .
j_call: TRBJ1-4
d_call: TRBD1
v_call: TRBV9
cdr3_length: 17

cdr3_nt: TGTGCCAGTTCGGGGGCCTTAGGGCCCCAGCATTTT
cdr3_aa: CASSGALGPQHF
clone_size: .
j_call: TRBJ1-5
d_call: .
v_call: TRBV27
cdr3_length: 12

cdr3_nt: TGTGCCAGCAGTGAATTGGGGACAGGGTTGAACACTGAAGCTTTCTTT
cdr3_aa: CASSELGTGLNTEAFF
clone_size: .
j_call: TRBJ1-1
d_call: TRBD1
v_call: TRBV6-1
cdr3_length: 16

cdr3_nt: TGTGCCAGCAAAGGATCGAGGGTCCGGCGAGAGACCCAGTACTTC
cdr3_aa: CASKGSRVRRETQYF
clone_size: .
j_call: TRBJ2-5
d_call: .
v_call: TRBV21-1
cdr3_length: 15

cdr3_nt: TGTGCCAGCAGGGTGGCAGCCGAGCAGTACTTC
cdr3_aa: CASRVAAEQYF
clone_size: few
j_call: TRBJ2-7
d_call: .
v_call: TRBV6-6
cdr3_length: 11

cdr3_nt: TGTGCCAGCAGCTTAGTCGGGACAGGGGAGTCTGAAGCTTTCTTT
cdr3_aa: CASSLVGTGESEAFF
clone_size: .
j_call: TRBJ1-1
d_call: TRBD1
v_call: TRBV7-2
cdr3_length: 15

cdr3_nt: TGCGCCAGCAGCCAAGTACTTGGGGGGAGCCACAGGGGAAACGGCTATGGCTACACCTTC
cdr3_aa: CASSQVLGGSHRGNGYGYTF
clone_size: .
j_call: TRBJ1-2
d_call: TRBD1
v_call: TRBV4-3
cdr3_length: 20